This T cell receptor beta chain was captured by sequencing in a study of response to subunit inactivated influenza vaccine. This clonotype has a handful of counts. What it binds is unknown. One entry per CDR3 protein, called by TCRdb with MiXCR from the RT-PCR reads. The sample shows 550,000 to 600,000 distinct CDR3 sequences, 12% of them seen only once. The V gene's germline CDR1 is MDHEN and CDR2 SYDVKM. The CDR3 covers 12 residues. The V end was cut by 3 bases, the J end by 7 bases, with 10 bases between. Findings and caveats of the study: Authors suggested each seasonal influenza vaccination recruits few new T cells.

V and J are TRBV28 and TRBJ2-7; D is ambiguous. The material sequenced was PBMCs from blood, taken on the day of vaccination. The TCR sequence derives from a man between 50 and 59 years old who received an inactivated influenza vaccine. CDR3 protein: CASSFPLGEQYF. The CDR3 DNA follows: TGTGCCAGCAGTTTCCCCCTGGGAGAGCAGTACTTC.